This T cell receptor beta chain was obtained from a study of T cell repertoires in cytomegalovirus infection (dated by TCRdb to between 2018 and 2020). Regarding the study in general: Donor HLA type was relevant to the analysis, because carriage of CMV infection together with the matching HLA type was indicated by public TCR beta signatures. What the research found in general, with its limitations: In both this cohort and an independent approximately 350-donor cohort, the cumulative frequency of public TCR beta family members distinguished carriers of CMV infection plus the relevant HLA type. The ex vivo response was dominated by HLA-C-restricted CMV-specific TCR beta clonotypes, and the single most frequent clonotype in two of eight donors was supplied by these HLA-C-restricted clonotypes.

For sequencing, an Illumina HiSeq 1500 was employed. Clones were called with MiXCR by TCRdb after fastp trimmed the public reads at Q25, and only in-frame beta chains were retained. CDR3 protein duplicates are merged, each entry listing the most common genes and DNA. Within this sample are a few hundred thousand distinct CDR3 sequences, with roughly 13% of them counted one time only. The top ten hold 8.5% to 9% of the sample. This clonotype was counted many times. The target of this receptor is not known. No base quality values were provided; no much bigger clone lies one nucleotide off. Trimmed from V: 7 bases; trimmed from J: 5 bases; junction bases lacking a gene match: 9. Spanning cysteine to phenylalanine, the CDR3 consists of 14 amino acids. The kept DNA is CDR3 alone, 42 bases in frame from the first base. The germline V gene gives CDR1 as SQVTM and CDR2 as ANQGSEA.

The chain uses TRBV29-1 and TRBJ2-2; 8 bases in the junction line up with TRBD1. The sequence derives from a human donor in good health (CMV status not recorded). Some clones in this sample may be carry-over from other donors' samples. Source material: PBMCs. The CDR3 loop reads CSALGQGWTGELFF. The nucleotide sequence is TGCAGCGCCTTAGGACAGGGATGGACCGGGGAGCTGTTTTTT.